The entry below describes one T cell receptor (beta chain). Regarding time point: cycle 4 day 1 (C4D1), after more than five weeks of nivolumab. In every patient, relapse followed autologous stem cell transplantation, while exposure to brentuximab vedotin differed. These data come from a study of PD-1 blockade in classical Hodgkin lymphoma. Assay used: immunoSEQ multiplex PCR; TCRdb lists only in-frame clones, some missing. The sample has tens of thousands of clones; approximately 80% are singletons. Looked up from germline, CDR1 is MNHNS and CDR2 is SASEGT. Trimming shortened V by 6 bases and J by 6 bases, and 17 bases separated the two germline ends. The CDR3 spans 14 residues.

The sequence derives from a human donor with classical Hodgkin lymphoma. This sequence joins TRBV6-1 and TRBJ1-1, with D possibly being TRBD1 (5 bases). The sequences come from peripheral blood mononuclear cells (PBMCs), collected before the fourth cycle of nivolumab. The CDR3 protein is CASRSPPRGAEAFF. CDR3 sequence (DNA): TGTGCCAGCAGATCCCCCCCCCGGGGGGCTGAAGCTTTCTTT.